This T cell receptor beta chain was identified in a study of Graves' ophthalmopathy and Graves' hyperthyroidism. Study conclusions and caveats: The authors also found most expanded thyroid clonotypes above 0.001 frequency in blood. Sensitivity of around 67% and specificity of under 85% were achieved by the model that predicted ophthalmopathy progression. The 13-signature model separated ophthalmopathy from stable hyperthyroidism at 85% to 90% sensitivity and roughly 83% specificity.

A duration under 3 months, NOSPECS ≥4, CAS ≥3 and moderate-to-severe activity characterized the donors with ophthalmopathy. Amplified material comprised TCR beta CDR3 regions derived from RNA transcripts. The authors performed first-round RT-PCR with HTBI primers and then a second-round multiplex PCR. TCRdb re-called the multiplex PCR reads with MiXCR, one entry per CDR3 protein. The repertoire holds approximately 500,000 distinct CDR3 sequences, around 14% seen once, with 8% to 10% in the top ten. Germline CDR1 is MNHEY and CDR2 is SVGAGI. This CDR3 region has 15 residues. V gave up 0 bases and J gave up 5 bases; unmatched junction bases: 4. This clonotype was recorded many times. Its antigen remains unidentified.

The sequence derives from a woman in her 30s with Graves' ophthalmopathy. This chain connects TRBV6-5 to TRBJ2-5; 9 bases map to TRBD2. The specimen sequenced was blood. The CDR3 sequence is CASSYSSGSGETQYF. In DNA, the CDR3 is TGTGCCAGCAGTTACTCTAGCGGGAGCGGGGAGACCCAGTACTTC.